The 2 T cell receptor beta chains below come from one sample, sequenced in a study of cytomegalovirus exposure and HLA in healthy donors. PCR primers comprised 60 Vbeta and 13 Jbeta primers. Assay used: immunoSEQ multiplex PCR; TCRdb lists only in-frame clones, some missing. The sample yields around 140,000 clones, around 9.7% seen once. Sample: PBMCs. All receptors derive from a man aged 50 to 60 in good health and CMV-seronegative.

This sequence joins TRBV6-1 and TRBJ2-1; perhaps TRBD1 as D (6 bases). Germline V lookup: CDR1 MNHNS, CDR2 SASEGT. Trimming shortened V by 1 base and J by 4 bases, and 11 bases separated the two germline ends. The CDR3 loop spans 15 amino acids. The CDR3 coding sequence is TGTGCCAGCAGTGAAGACAGGGTTTGGTACAATGAGCAGTTCTTC. It is translated as CASSEDRVWYNEQFF.

The V call is TRBV11-2, the J call TRBJ2-5; TRBD1 aligns across 9 bases. V trimming: 4 bases; J trimming: 7 bases; junction bases outside the gene matches: 10. CDR1 is SGHAT, CDR2 FQNNGV, per germline. This CDR3 is 15 amino acids long. The CDR3 bases are TGTGCCAGCAGCTCACAGGGGGCCGGACGAGGGACCCAGTACTTC. This codes for CASSSQGAGRGTQYF.